This paragraph covers one T cell receptor (beta chain) sequence. The source of the sample is a study of blood T cell repertoires in COVID-19. Across the whole study: T cells, B-cell-depleted T cells, or PBMCs supplied cDNA or gDNA.

The CDR3 sequence is 14 residues long. Per germline, CDR1 LGHNA and CDR2 YNFKEQ. The V and J ends lost 1 base and 7 bases, in that order; junction bases with no gene match: 4. Under the authors' procedure: Estimated nucleated cell counts came from reference gene primer amplification. This table comes from immunoSEQ multiplex PCR, and its TCRdb copy is limited to in-frame clones, with some not included. That table furnishes V, J and clone size, whereas the DNA furnished D and trimming. The sample records 470,000 or so clones, nearly 90% being singletons. Participants, roughly 18 to 89 years old, spanned about two dozen US areas.

J is TRBJ1-1 and V is TRBV4-2, with 9 bases aligning to TRBD1. The TCR comes from a young woman with acute COVID-19. Material: PBMCs or T cells enriched from blood (not recorded which). CDR3 protein: CASSQGDRANEAFF. CDR3 nucleotides: TGTGCCAGCAGCCAAGGGGACAGGGCTAATGAAGCTTTCTTT.